Below, 5 T cell receptor beta chains from the same sample are listed, as sequenced in a study of blood T cell repertoires in COVID-19. Sequencing was performed with immunoSEQ multiplex PCR; in TCRdb, only in-frame clones are kept and a portion is missing. The data contain over 70,000 clones, roughly 90% of them singletons. The specimen sequenced was peripheral blood. These receptors were collected from a woman aged 80 or over with active or convalescent COVID-19.

The chain recombines TRBV5-4 with TRBJ2-2; 14 positions match TRBD2. The CDR3 sequence is 15 residues long. The germline V gene encodes CDR1 SGHNT and CDR2 YYREEE (reference sequence). The ends lost 4 bases at V and 6 bases at J; junction bases unmatched: 2. CDR3 protein: CASSPGLAGAGELFF. CDR3 bases: TGTGCCAGCAGCCCGGGACTAGCGGGAGCCGGGGAGCTGTTTTTT.

The CDR3 DNA is TGTGCCAGCAGTTCCAGGAGGGCGAATAATGAAAAACTGTTTTTT. Translating it yields CASSSRRANNEKLFF. This sequence joins TRBV28 and TRBJ1-4; D ambiguous. V was clipped by 4 bases and J by 4 bases, with 13 bases between them. The CDR3 runs 15 residues. CDR1 is MDHEN, CDR2 SYDVKM, per germline.

V gene TRBV28 combines with J gene TRBJ1-2; 8 bases line up with TRBD1. With 5 bases clipped from V and 7 bases from J, the junction kept 6 bases outside the gene matches. Germline CDR1 reads MDHEN; CDR2 reads SYDVKM. CDR3 length equals 13 residues. CDR3 in DNA: TGTGCCAGCAGTCTCAGGGGGCGCTCTGGCTACACCTTC. Translation: CASSLRGRSGYTF.

V usage is TRBV7-9 and J usage is TRBJ1-1; TRBD1 matches 7 bases. The germline CDR1 and CDR2 sequences are SEHNR and FQNEAQ (reference sequence). V lost 1 base, J lost 5 bases, and 7 bases stayed unmatched. CDR3 size: 15 residues. CDR3 in amino acids: CASSLDSGGKTEAFF. The CDR3 nucleotides read TGTGCCAGCAGCTTAGATTCAGGGGGGAAGACTGAAGCTTTCTTT. Looking up the rest from reference TRBV7-9 and TRBJ1-1 gives the full variable domain: DTGVSQNPRHKITKRGQNVTFRCDPISEHNRLYWYRQTLGQGPEFLTYFQNEAQLEKSRLLSDRFSAERPKGSFSTLEIQRTEQGDSAMYLCASSLDSGGKTEAFFGQGTRLTVV.

This clone was counted once. The chain couples TRBV27 to TRBJ2-7; maybe TRBD1 (6 bases). The CDR3 spans 13 residues. Germline V gives CDR1 MNHEY, CDR2 SMNVEV (reference sequence). V was shortened by 10 bases and J by 0 bases, with 13 bases between the two germline ends. CDR3 in amino acids: CATHKTGSYEQYF. In DNA form, the CDR3 reads TGTGCCACACATAAGACAGGCTCCTACGAGCAGTACTTC.